These 18 T cell receptor beta chains were sequenced from one sample in a study of blood T cell repertoires in COVID-19. Repertoires were generated with immunoSEQ multiplex PCR, while TCRdb's copy carries only in-frame clones and drops some. The sample holds tens of thousands of clones, over 75% seen once. Sequenced: peripheral blood. The receptors come from a human donor in a cohort sampled during active COVID-19.

The chain carries TRBV6-5 and TRBJ2-3, with D perhaps TRBD2 (5 bases). Germline V gives CDR1 MNHEY, CDR2 SVGAGI. The V end lost 6 bases, the J end lost 3 bases, and 16 bases lay between the germline ends. The CDR3 extends over 15 amino acids. Written as DNA, the CDR3 is TGTGCCAGCAGGGTGGACGGGGTCCCTACAGATACGCAGTATTTT. It translates to CASRVDGVPTDTQYF.

CDR3 residues: CASSLRPGGNTDTQYF. In nucleotides, the CDR3 is TGTGCCAGCAGCTTACGACCAGGGGGGAACACAGATACGCAGTATTTT. The chain couples TRBV7-3 to TRBJ2-3; a possible D gene is TRBD1 (7 bases). Germline CDR1 and CDR2: SGHTA and FQGTGA. The CDR3 sequence is 16 residues long. Trimming removed 2 bases from V and 2 bases from J, with 14 bases in between.

This clone was picked up one time. The genes are TRBV5-4 and TRBJ1-2; tentative D call: TRBD1 (6 bases). Germline V CDR1 and CDR2: SGHNT, YYREEE (reference sequence). This CDR3 contains 14 residues. The germline V and J ends were trimmed by 0 bases and 4 bases, with 10 bases remaining between them. The CDR3 DNA reads TGTGCCAGCAGCTTGGCCCGGGACACCTATGGCTACACCTTC. Its translation: CASSLARDTYGYTF.

The genes are TRBV4-1 and TRBJ2-1; 14 nucleotides match TRBD2. V shed 4 bases, J shed 9 bases, and the junction held 11 bases outside the gene matches. This CDR3 spans 17 amino acids. CDR1 is MGHRA, CDR2 YSYEKL, per germline. CDR3: CASSPWGKGLAGVEQFF. DNA for the CDR3: TGCGCCAGCAGCCCGTGGGGCAAGGGACTAGCGGGAGTTGAGCAGTTCTTC.

V usage is TRBV27 and J usage is TRBJ2-3; TRBD2 matches 7 bases. This CDR3 has 15 amino acids. Germline CDR1 reads MNHEY; CDR2 reads SMNVEV (reference sequence). V shed 5 bases and J 2 bases; nucleotides not matched to a gene: 7. The CDR3 coding sequence is TGTGCCAGCAGTACGAGGACTAGTCCCACAGATACGCAGTATTTT. This gives the protein CASSTRTSPTDTQYF.

The chain uses TRBV5-1 and TRBJ2-3; 10 bases align to TRBD2. From germline, CDR1 is SGHRS and CDR2 YFSETQ. The CDR3 consists of 16 residues. V lost 4 bases and J lost 11; bases outside the gene matches: 16. The CDR3 DNA sequence: TGCGCCAGCAGCGTTCAGGCAACTAGCGGGACGCAACGGCAGTATTTT. This sequence encodes CASSVQATSGTQRQYF.

The CDR3 loop is CASSQAGRHSGSRGETQYF. The CDR3 region has the DNA TGTGCCAGCAGCCAAGCGGGACGGCATAGCGGGAGTAGGGGAGAGACCCAGTACTTC. The rearrangement links TRBV3-1 (or the pseudogene TRBV3-2) to TRBJ2-5; 9 nucleotides align to TRBD2. The CDR3 covers 19 residues. CDR1 is LGHDT, CDR2 YNNKEL, per germline (reference sequence). Losses at the gene ends were 1 base for V and 4 bases for J; bases not matched to a gene: 16.

The chain has TRBV5-4 and TRBJ2-5; possibly TRBD2 for D (6 bases). Per germline, CDR1 SGHNT and CDR2 YYREEE (reference sequence). The CDR3 totals 14 residues. Trimming took off 4 bases at V and 1 base at J, with 11 bases between the two ends. The DNA for the CDR3 is TGTGCCAGCAGCCCCGGAGGGTTCCAAGAGACCCAGTACTTC. Amino acid sequence: CASSPGGFQETQYF.

The chain uses TRBV4-3 and TRBJ2-7; weak D call: TRBD2 (5 bases). Germline-derived CDR1 and CDR2 are LGHNA and YSLEER. V lost 8 bases to trimming and J lost 2 bases, with 16 bases between them. There are 14 residues in the CDR3. CDR3 amino acids: CASAARAGPYEQYF. CDR3 DNA sequence: TGCGCCAGCGCTGCACGGGCGGGCCCCTACGAGCAGTACTTC.

The chain employs TRBV9 and TRBJ2-2; TRBD2 might be the D (6 bases). The germline V gene has CDR1 SGDLS and CDR2 YYNGEE. V lost 0 bases and J lost 9, with 18 bases in between. CDR3 length: 16 residues. Here the CDR3 DNA reads TGTGCCAGCAGCGTAGACGGAGGGCTCAAACACCGGGAGCTGTTTTTT. Its protein product is CASSVDGGLKHRELFF.

In its sample, this clone was seen once. The chain uses TRBV5-5 and TRBJ2-5, with 8 bases matching TRBD2. The CDR3 totals 15 residues. With 1 base clipped from V and 7 bases from J, the junction kept 9 bases outside the gene matches. Germline values: CDR1 SGHKS, CDR2 YYEKEE (reference sequence). This CDR3 reads CASSLRTSTEGTQYF. Here the CDR3 DNA reads TGTGCCAGCAGCTTGCGGACTAGCACCGAAGGGACCCAGTACTTC.

The J gene is TRBJ2-1, the V gene TRBV19, with 8 bases aligning to TRBD1. The J segment lost 5 bases and the V segment lost 7 bases, leaving 10 bases of the junction unmatched. The CDR3 length is 15 residues. CDR1 and CDR2 from the germline V gene are LNHDA and SQIVND (reference sequence). In nucleotides, the CDR3 is TGTGCCAGTAACCATCGAGGACAGGGTGACAATGAGCAGTTCTTC. This encodes CASNHRGQGDNEQFF.

This chain connects TRBV19 to TRBJ2-3, with 10 bases fitting TRBD1. J lost 4 bases, V lost 0 bases, and 10 bases had no gene match. The CDR3 has 18 amino acids. Germline V gene data show CDR1 as LNHDA and CDR2 as SQIVND (reference sequence). The CDR3 region is CASSIDALGTGEADTQYF. In nucleotides, the CDR3 is TGTGCCAGTAGTATAGACGCCTTAGGGACAGGGGAGGCAGATACGCAGTATTTT.

The CDR3 is CASSLAVGGGTDTQYF. The CDR3 bases are TGTGCCAGCAGCTTAGCGGTCGGGGGGGGCACAGATACGCAGTATTTT. The rearrangement uses TRBV7-9 and TRBJ2-3; 8 positions agree with TRBD2. Germline values: CDR1 SEHNR, CDR2 FQNEAQ (reference sequence). The CDR3 runs 16 residues. V shed 0 bases, J shed 1 base, and the junction held 3 bases outside the gene matches. Together with reference TRBV7-9 and TRBJ2-3, the CDR3 gives the full variable domain: DTGVSQNPRHKITKRGQNVTFRCDPISEHNRLYWYRQTLGQGPEFLTYFQNEAQLEKSRLLSDRFSAERPKGSFSTLEIQRTEQGDSAMYLCASSLAVGGGTDTQYFGPGTRLTVL.

In this sample, this clone turned up once. The chain has TRBV5-8 and TRBJ2-7, with 11 bases matching TRBD2. Germline V gene sequence: CDR1 SGHTS, CDR2 YDEGEE. With V trimmed by 2 bases and J by 7 bases, 11 bases remained unmatched. The CDR3 sequence is 16 residues long. The CDR3 spells CASSLRQTSGIVEQYF. CDR3 nucleotide sequence: TGTGCCAGCAGCTTAAGGCAGACTAGCGGGATTGTAGAGCAGTACTTC. The whole variable domain, remainder taken from reference TRBV5-8 and TRBJ2-7, is EAGVTQSPTHLIKTRGQQATLRCSPISGHTSVYWYQQALGLGLQFLLWYDEGEERNRGNFPPRFSGRQFPNYSSELNVNALELEDSALYLCASSLRQTSGIVEQYFGPGTRLTVT.

This clone was detected once. The CDR3 region is CASSVASVPRESGYTF. DNA for the CDR3: TGTGCCAGCAGCGTAGCATCCGTACCCAGGGAAAGTGGCTACACCTTC. The chain uses TRBV9 and TRBJ1-2; tentatively, D is TRBD1 (5 bases). The CDR3 is made up of 16 amino acids. V was trimmed by 0 bases and J by 7 bases, leaving 19 bases between them. Germline CDR1 reads SGDLS; CDR2 reads YYNGEE. The whole variable domain, remainder taken from reference TRBV9 and TRBJ1-2, is DSGVTQTPKHLITATGQRVTLRCSPRSGDLSVYWYQQSLDQGLQFLIQYYNGEERAKGNILERFSAQQFPDLHSELNLSSLELGDSALYFCASSVASVPRESGYTFGSGTRLTVV.

This rearrangement joins TRBV12-3 or TRBV12-4 to TRBJ2-7; D remains ambiguous. The CDR3 has 13 residues. Trimming pared 1 base from V and 3 bases from J, leaving 7 bases between. The CDR3 here is CASSLGEIYEQYF. DNA for the CDR3: TGTGCCAGCAGTTTAGGTGAGATCTACGAGCAGTACTTC.

This chain joins TRBV24-1 and TRBJ2-7; unclear D gene. Germline V lookup: CDR1 KGHDR, CDR2 SFDVKD. V shed 5 bases and J shed 4 bases, with 11 bases lying between them. CDR3 length equals 13 residues. The chain's CDR3 is CATSAPGSYEQYF. The DNA of the CDR3 is TGTGCCACCAGTGCTCCGGGTTCGTACGAGCAGTACTTC.